A single T cell receptor beta chain is shown here with its context. The record originates from a study of blood T cell repertoires in COVID-19. In the study overall: T cells, B-cell-depleted T cells, or PBMCs supplied cDNA or gDNA.

Individuals aged 18 to 89 years were recruited from 24 US areas. Assignment of participants to cohorts was predicated upon participant-reported clinical history. The germline V gene encodes CDR1 MGHDK and CDR2 SYGVNS. The trim removed 6 bases at V and 3 bases at J, leaving 8 bases unmatched. CDR3 size: 15 residues. Authors' methods: Amplified reference gene primers provided the basis for estimating nucleated cell counts. Measured with immunoSEQ multiplex PCR; TCRdb has only the in-frame clones, and not every one. The DNA was the basis for D and trimming; V, J and clone size are from that table. The profile shows approximately 470,000 clones, roughly 87% of them singletons.

Sequenced material: PBMCs or T cells enriched from blood (not recorded which). J is TRBJ1-2 and V is TRBV25-1; 9 bases fit TRBD1. The sequence derives from a woman aged 18-29 years who had recovered from COVID-19. The CDR3 DNA sequence: TGTGCCAGCAGAGGGACAGGGAGCCTTTACTATGGCTACACCTTC. Protein: CASRGTGSLYYGYTF.